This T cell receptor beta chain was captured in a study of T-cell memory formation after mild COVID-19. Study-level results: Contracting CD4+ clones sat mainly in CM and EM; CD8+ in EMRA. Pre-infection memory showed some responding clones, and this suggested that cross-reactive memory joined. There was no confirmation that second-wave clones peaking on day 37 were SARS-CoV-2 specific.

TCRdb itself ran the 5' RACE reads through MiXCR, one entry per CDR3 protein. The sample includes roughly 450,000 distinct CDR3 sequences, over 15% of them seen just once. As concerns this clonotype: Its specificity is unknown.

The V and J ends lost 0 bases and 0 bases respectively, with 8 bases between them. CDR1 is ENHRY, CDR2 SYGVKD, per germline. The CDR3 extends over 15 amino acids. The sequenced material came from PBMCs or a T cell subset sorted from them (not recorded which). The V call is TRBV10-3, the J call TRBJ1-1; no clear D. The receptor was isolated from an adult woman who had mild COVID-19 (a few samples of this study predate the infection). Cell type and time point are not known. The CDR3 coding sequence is TGTGCCATCAGTGAGTCAAGACGGGTGAACACTGAAGCTTTCTTT. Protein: CAISESRRVNTEAFF.